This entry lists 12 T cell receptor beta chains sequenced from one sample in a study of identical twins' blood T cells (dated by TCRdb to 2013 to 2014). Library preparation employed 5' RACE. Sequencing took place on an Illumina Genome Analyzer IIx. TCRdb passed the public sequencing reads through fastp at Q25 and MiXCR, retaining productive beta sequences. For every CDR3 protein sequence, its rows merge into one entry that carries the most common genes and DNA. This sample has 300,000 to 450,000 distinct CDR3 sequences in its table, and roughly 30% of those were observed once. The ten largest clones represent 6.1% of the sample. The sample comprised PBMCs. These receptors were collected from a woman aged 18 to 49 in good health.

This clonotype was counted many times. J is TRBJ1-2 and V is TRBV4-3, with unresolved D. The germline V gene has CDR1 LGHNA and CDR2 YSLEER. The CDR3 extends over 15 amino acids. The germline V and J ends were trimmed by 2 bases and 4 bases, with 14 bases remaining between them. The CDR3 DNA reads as TGCGCCAGCAGCCAAACAGATACAGCTTTCTATGGCTACACCTTC. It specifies CASSQTDTAFYGYTF.

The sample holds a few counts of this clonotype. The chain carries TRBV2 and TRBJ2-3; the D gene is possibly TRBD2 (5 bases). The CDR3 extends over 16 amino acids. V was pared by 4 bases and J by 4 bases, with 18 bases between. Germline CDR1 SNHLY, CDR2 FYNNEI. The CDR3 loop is CASSGVQRFRSDTQYF. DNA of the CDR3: TGTGCCAGCAGTGGTGTCCAGCGGTTCCGATCAGATACGCAGTATTTT.

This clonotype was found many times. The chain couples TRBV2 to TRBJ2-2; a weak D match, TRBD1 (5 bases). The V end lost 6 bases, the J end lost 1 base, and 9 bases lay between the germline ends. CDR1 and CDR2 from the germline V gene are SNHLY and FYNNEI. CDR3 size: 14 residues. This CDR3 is CASRSTVNTGELFF. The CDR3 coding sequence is TGTGCCAGCAGGTCGACAGTGAACACCGGGGAGCTGTTTTTT. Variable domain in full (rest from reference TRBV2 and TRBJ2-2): EPEVTQTPSHQVTQMGQEVILRCVPISNHLYFYWYRQILGQKVEFLVSFYNNEISEKSEIFDDQFSVERPDGSNFTLKIRSTKLEDSAMYFCASRSTVNTGELFFGEGSRLTVL.

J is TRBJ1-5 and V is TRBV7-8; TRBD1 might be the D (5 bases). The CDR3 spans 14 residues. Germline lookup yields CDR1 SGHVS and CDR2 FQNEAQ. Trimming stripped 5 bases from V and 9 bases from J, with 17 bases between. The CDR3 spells CASSLGTSLRPQHF. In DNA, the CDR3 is TGTGCCAGCAGCCTCGGGACTTCTTTGAGGCCCCAGCATTTT.

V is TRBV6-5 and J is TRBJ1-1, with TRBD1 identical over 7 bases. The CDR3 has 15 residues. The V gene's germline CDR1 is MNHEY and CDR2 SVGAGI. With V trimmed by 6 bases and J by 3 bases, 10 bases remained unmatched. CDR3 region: CASRARDRSDTEAFF. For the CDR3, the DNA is TGTGCCAGCAGGGCAAGGGACAGATCCGACACTGAAGCTTTCTTT.

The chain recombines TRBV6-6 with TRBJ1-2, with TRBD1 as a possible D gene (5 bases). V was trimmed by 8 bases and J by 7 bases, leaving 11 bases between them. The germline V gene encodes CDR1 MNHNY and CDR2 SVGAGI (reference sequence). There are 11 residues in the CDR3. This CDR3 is CASHGGVGYTF. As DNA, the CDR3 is TGTGCCAGCCATGGGGGGGTTGGCTACACCTTC.

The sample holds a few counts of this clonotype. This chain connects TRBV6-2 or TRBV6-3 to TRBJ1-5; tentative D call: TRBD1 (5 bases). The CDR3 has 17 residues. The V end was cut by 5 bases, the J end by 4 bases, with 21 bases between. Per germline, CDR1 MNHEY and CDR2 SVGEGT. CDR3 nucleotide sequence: TGTGCCAGCAGTCCAACTACAGGTAGGGGATTTAATCAGCCCCAGCATTTT. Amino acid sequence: CASSPTTGRGFNQPQHF.

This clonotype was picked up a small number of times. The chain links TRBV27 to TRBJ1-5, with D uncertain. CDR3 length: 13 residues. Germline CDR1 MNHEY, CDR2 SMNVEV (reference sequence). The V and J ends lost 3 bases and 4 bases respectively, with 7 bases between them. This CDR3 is CASSFSRNQPQHF. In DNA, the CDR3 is TGTGCCAGCAGTTTTAGCAGAAATCAGCCCCAGCATTTT.

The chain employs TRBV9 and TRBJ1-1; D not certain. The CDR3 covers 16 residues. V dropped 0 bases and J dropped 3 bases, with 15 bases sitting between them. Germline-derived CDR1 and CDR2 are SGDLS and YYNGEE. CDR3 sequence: CASSVEPHLRDTEAFF. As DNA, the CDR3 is TGTGCCAGCAGCGTAGAGCCCCATCTCCGGGACACTGAAGCTTTCTTT.

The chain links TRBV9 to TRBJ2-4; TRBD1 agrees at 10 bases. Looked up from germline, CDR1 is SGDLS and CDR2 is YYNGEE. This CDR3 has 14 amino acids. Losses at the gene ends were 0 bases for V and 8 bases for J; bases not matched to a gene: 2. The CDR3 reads CASSVEGQGYIQYF. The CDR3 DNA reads TGTGCCAGCAGCGTAGAGGGACAGGGGTACATTCAGTACTTC.

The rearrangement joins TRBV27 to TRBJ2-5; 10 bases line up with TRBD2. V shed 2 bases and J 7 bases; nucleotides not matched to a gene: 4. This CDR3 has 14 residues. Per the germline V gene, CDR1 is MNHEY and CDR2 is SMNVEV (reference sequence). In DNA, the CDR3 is TGTGCCAGCAGTTTACTAGCGGGAGTGGGGACCCAGTACTTC. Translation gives CASSLLAGVGTQYF.

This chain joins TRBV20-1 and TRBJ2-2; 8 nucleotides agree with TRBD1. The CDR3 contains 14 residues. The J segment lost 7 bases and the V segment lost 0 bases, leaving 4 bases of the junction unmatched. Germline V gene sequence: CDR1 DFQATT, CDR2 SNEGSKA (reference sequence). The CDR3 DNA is TGCAGTGCTAGAGAGACAGGGGAGGTCGGGGAGCTGTTTTTT. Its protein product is CSARETGEVGELFF.